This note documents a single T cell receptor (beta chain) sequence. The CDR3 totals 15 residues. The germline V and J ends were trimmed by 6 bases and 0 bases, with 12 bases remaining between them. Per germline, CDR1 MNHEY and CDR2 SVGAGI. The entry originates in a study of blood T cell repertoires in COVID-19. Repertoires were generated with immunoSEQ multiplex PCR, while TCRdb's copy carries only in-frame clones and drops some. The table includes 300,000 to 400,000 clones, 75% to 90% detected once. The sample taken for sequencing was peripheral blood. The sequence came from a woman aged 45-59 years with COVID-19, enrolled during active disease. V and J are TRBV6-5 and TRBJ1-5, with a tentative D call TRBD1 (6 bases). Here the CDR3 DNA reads TGTGCCAGCAGCCTCACAGGGAATAGCAATCAGCCCCAGCATTTT. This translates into CASSLTGNSNQPQHF.